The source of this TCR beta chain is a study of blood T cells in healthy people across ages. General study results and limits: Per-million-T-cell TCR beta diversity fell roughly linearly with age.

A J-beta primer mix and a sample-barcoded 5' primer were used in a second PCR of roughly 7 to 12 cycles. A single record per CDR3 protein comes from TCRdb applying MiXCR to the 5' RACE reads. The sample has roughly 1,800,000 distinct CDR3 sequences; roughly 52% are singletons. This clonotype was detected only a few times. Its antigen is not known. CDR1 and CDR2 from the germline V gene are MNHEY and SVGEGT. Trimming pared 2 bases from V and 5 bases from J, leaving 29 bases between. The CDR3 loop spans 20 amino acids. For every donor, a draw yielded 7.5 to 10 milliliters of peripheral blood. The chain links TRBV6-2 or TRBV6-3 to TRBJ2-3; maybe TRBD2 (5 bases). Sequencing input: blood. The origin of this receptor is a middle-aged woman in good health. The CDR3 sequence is CASSYLFSAGRTAVGDTQYF. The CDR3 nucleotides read TGTGCCAGCAGTTACCTTTTTAGCGCAGGACGCACTGCCGTAGGAGATACGCAGTATTTT.